This entry lists 9 T cell receptor beta chains sequenced from one sample in a study of blood T cell repertoires in COVID-19. Clones were read by immunoSEQ multiplex PCR, and TCRdb kept only the in-frame ones, dropping some. This sample has about 360,000 clones; roughly 90% occur once, and the top ten carry around 1.9%. The sequenced sample was PBMCs or T cells enriched from blood (not recorded which). The receptor source for this set is a woman in her 40s with acute COVID-19.

A few counts support this clone. The chain couples TRBV27 to TRBJ1-5; perhaps TRBD1 as D (5 bases). This CDR3 spans 13 amino acids. The V gene's germline CDR1 is MNHEY and CDR2 SMNVEV (reference sequence). V was trimmed by 7 bases and J by 2 bases, leaving 9 bases between them. The CDR3 region is CASKGMGNQPQHF. The CDR3 nucleotides read TGTGCCAGCAAGGGGATGGGCAATCAGCCCCAGCATTTT.

V is TRBV6-1 and J is TRBJ1-4; no reliable D call. Germline assignment: CDR1 MNHNS and CDR2 SASEGT. Trimming took off 3 bases at V and 0 bases at J, with 8 bases between the two ends. This CDR3 is built from 15 residues. The CDR3 reads CASSDEAATNEKLFF. The DNA for the CDR3 is TGTGCCAGCAGTGATGAGGCAGCAACTAATGAAAAACTGTTTTTT.

This CDR3 is CASSSGTGSSPLHF. The CDR3, as DNA: TGTGCCAGCAGTTCCGGGACAGGGAGTTCACCCCTCCACTTT. V is TRBV2 and J is TRBJ1-6, with TRBD1 identical over 9 bases. Germline-derived CDR1 and CDR2 are SNHLY and FYNNEI. Trimming removed 5 bases from V and 9 bases from J; junction bases left unmatched: 5. This CDR3 contains 14 residues.

The V and J genes are TRBV6-5 and TRBJ2-7; weak D call: TRBD1 (5 bases). Trimming removed 2 bases at V and 1 base at J, with 15 bases between. This CDR3 spans 16 amino acids. The germline gives CDR1 MNHEY, CDR2 SVGAGI. The CDR3 DNA reads TGTGCCAGCAGTTACCCCCCCATACAGGAGTCCTACGAGCAGTACTTC. It codes for CASSYPPIQESYEQYF.

The rearrangement joins TRBV2 to TRBJ1-6; D perhaps matches TRBD1 (6 bases). V lost 4 bases and J 10 bases, leaving 14 bases between the germline ends. The CDR3 is made up of 14 amino acids. The V gene's germline CDR1 is SNHLY and CDR2 FYNNEI. This chain's CDR3 is CASSVVRGGSPLHF. In DNA form, the CDR3 reads TGTGCCAGCAGTGTGGTCAGGGGAGGGTCACCCCTCCACTTT. Drawing the rest from reference TRBV2 and TRBJ1-6, the complete variable domain is EPEVTQTPSHQVTQMGQEVILRCVPISNHLYFYWYRQILGQKVEFLVSFYNNEISEKSEIFDDQFSVERPDGSNFTLKIRSTKLEDSAMYFCASSVVRGGSPLHFGNGTRLTVT.

The chain employs TRBV10-1 and TRBJ2-1; 7 nucleotides line up with TRBD2. The CDR3 contains 20 residues. Trimming cost V 3 bases and J 3 bases; bases outside gene matches: 20. CDR1 is WNHNN and CDR2 is SYGVQD in the germline V gene (reference sequence). The CDR3 sequence is CASSEGLGHHGTTIYNEQFF. CDR3 nucleotides: TGCGCCAGCAGTGAAGGTTTAGGACACCATGGGACTACGATCTACAATGAGCAGTTCTTC.

This chain joins TRBV25-1 and TRBJ1-5; perhaps TRBD1 as D (6 bases). Between the trimmed V and J ends, which lost 6 bases and 5 bases, there was a span of 8 bases. Germline V gene sequence: CDR1 MGHDK, CDR2 SYGVNS. This CDR3 contains 12 residues. CDR3 protein: CASRGGDQPQHF. The CDR3 DNA is TGTGCCAGCAGAGGGGGAGATCAGCCCCAGCATTTT.

This sequence joins TRBV14 and TRBJ1-6, with 7 positions matching TRBD1. V was pared by 4 bases and J by 6 bases, with 6 bases of the junction left unmatched. CDR3 length equals 15 residues. The germline V gene encodes CDR1 SGHDN and CDR2 FVKESK. The CDR3 protein is CASSPHQGGNSPLHF. CDR3 coding DNA: TGTGCCAGCAGCCCCCACCAGGGGGGTAATTCACCCCTCCACTTT.

V usage is TRBV2 and J usage is TRBJ1-5; perhaps TRBD1 as D (6 bases). Germline V gives CDR1 SNHLY, CDR2 FYNNEI. With 1 base removed from V and 6 bases from J, the gap between germline ends came to 10 bases. The CDR3 extends over 14 amino acids. The CDR3 protein is CASSEDREGQPQHF. In DNA form, the CDR3 reads TGTGCCAGCAGTGAAGACAGGGAGGGTCAGCCCCAGCATTTT. Together with reference TRBV2 and TRBJ1-5, the CDR3 gives the full variable domain: EPEVTQTPSHQVTQMGQEVILRCVPISNHLYFYWYRQILGQKVEFLVSFYNNEISEKSEIFDDQFSVERPDGSNFTLKIRSTKLEDSAMYFCASSEDREGQPQHFGDGTRLSIL.